The 12 T cell receptor beta chains reported below all come from one sample, sequenced in a study of Tregs in tolerant kidney transplant recipients. Mixed chimerism was transient after nonmyeloablative marrow transplants from related graft donors. Profiling relied on immunoSEQ multiplex PCR, and the TCRdb table lists in-frame clones only, not all of them. This table lists about 23,000 clones. The sample here was CD4+ T cells from blood (PBMCs), taken 6 months after the transplant. The receptor set was obtained from a human patient who received a combined kidney and bone marrow transplant. Some T cells may be provided by the graft donor.

Comment on this clone: The observed sequence ends 3 residues before the CDR3 terminus, with the missing tail filled in from the germline J gene. The V and J genes are TRBV7-8 and TRBJ2-7; D perhaps matches TRBD2 (6 bases). The CDR3 length is 16 residues. CDR1 and CDR2 (germline): SGHVS, FQNEAQ. Trimming left V 5 bases short and J 6 bases short, with 23 bases between. CDR3 bases read: TGTGCCAGCAGCCGAATCCCGGGACTCTTAGTAGGCGAG. It specifies CASSRIPGLLVGE. The entire CDR3 reads CASSRIPGLLVGEQYF.

In regard to this clone: The read ends 3 residues before the CDR3 terminus; that terminus is restored from the germline J gene. The chain employs TRBV20-1 and TRBJ2-1; 15 positions agree with TRBD2. V shed 6 bases, J shed 5 bases, and the junction held 11 bases outside the gene matches. This CDR3 is built from 17 residues. CDR1 is DFQATT and CDR2 is SNEGSKA in the germline V gene (reference sequence). CDR3 loop: CSAPSRTSGGADNEQFF. CDR3 DNA (partial): TGCAGTGCCCCATCTAGGACTAGCGGGGGGGCCGACAATGAG.

Concerning this clone itself: The read gets to within 3 residues of the CDR3 end, and the germline J gene fills in the rest. The V gene is TRBV6-1, the J gene TRBJ2-2; D possibly corresponds to TRBD1 (5 bases). With 3 bases removed from V and 2 bases from J, the gap between germline ends came to 7 bases. The germline gives CDR1 MNHNS, CDR2 SASEGT. The CDR3 has 14 amino acids. CDR3 DNA (partial): TGTGCCAGCAGTGACAGGGAAAACACCGGGGAG. Translating it yields CASSDRENTGE. The entire CDR3 protein is CASSDRENTGELFF.

On this clone: The CDR3 end is not reached by the read, which stops 3 residues before it; the germline J gene fills it in. The chain joins TRBV14 to TRBJ2-7; D uncertain. Deletions cut 4 bases from V and 6 bases from J, with 10 bases between. Germline CDR1 is SGHDN and CDR2 is FVKESK. The CDR3 has 12 amino acids. The CDR3 region is CASSPSGTEQYF. The part of the CDR3 DNA that was read is TGTGCCAGCAGCCCCTCAGGTACCGAG.

As to this clone: With the read ending 3 residues before the CDR3 end, the germline J gene is used to fill in that end. This chain connects TRBV20-1 to TRBJ2-5; 8 bases agree with TRBD2. The CDR3 runs 16 residues. The ends lost 3 bases at V and 4 bases at J; junction bases unmatched: 13. From germline, CDR1 is DFQATT and CDR2 SNEGSKA (reference sequence). The CDR3 loop is CSARPPRGGPGETQYF. The CDR3 DNA, read in part, is TGCAGTGCTAGGCCCCCCCGGGGGGGCCCTGGAGAGACC.

A word on this clone: The read ends 3 residues before the CDR3 terminus; that terminus is restored from the germline J gene. The chain joins TRBV18 to TRBJ2-3; 8 nucleotides match TRBD2. With 6 bases clipped from V and 3 bases from J, the junction kept 14 bases outside the gene matches. This CDR3 is built from 17 residues. Germline lookup yields CDR1 KGHSH and CDR2 LQKENI. The CDR3 protein is CASSSRSGGRFTDTQYF. Partial CDR3 DNA: TGTGCCAGCTCCTCTCGATCGGGGGGGCGATTTACAGATACG.

The CDR3 bases that were read are TGTGCCAGCAGCTGGGACAGGGGGACTGGAAACACC. It specifies CASSWDRGTGNT. The entire CDR3 is CASSWDRGTGNTIYF. The chain has TRBV7-8 and TRBJ1-3, with 11 bases fitting TRBD1. The CDR3 end is not reached by the read, which stops 3 residues before it; the germline J gene fills it in. This CDR3 comprises 15 residues. CDR1 is SGHVS and CDR2 is FQNEAQ in the germline V gene. V shed 4 bases, J shed 2 bases, and the junction held 1 base outside the gene matches.

Turning to this clone: The sequence runs out 3 residues before the end of the CDR3; the remainder is reconstructed from the germline J gene. The chain combines TRBV18 with TRBJ2-7; 8 bases agree with TRBD2. CDR1 and CDR2 from the germline V gene are KGHSH and LQKENI. The V and J ends lost 0 bases and 3 bases, in that order; junction bases with no gene match: 7. This CDR3 is built from 16 residues. The CDR3 is CASSPPRRGANYEQYF. The sequenced CDR3 bases are TGTGCCAGCTCACCACCGAGGCGGGGGGCCAACTACGAG.

CDR3 protein: CASSTDLRRAASGNTIYF. CDR3 bases read: TGTGCCAGTAGTACGGATCTTCGCAGGGCCGCCTCTGGAAACACC. V and J are TRBV19 and TRBJ1-3, with D perhaps TRBD1 (5 bases). Read sequence stops 3 residues before the CDR3 end, and the germline J gene provides the missing end. The CDR3 runs 18 residues. Germline V gives CDR1 LNHDA, CDR2 SQIVND (reference sequence). V was cut by 4 bases and J by 0 bases, with 19 bases left in between.

Comments on this clone: The read finishes 3 residues shy of the CDR3 end, and the germline J gene is used to complete it. This chain links TRBV6-2 or TRBV6-3 with TRBJ1-2; D gene unclear. Germline lookup yields CDR1 MNHEY and CDR2 SVGEGT. Deletions cut 10 bases from V and 2 bases from J, with 14 bases between. CDR3 length equals 13 residues. The CDR3 DNA, read in part, is TGTGCCACCGAACCGCGGGCCAACTATGGC. Protein sequence: CATEPRANYG. The complete CDR3 protein is CATEPRANYGYTF.

With regard to this clone: The CDR3 goes on 3 residues after the read ends, and that part is filled in from the germline J gene. The chain carries TRBV20-1 and TRBJ2-5; the match to TRBD2 covers 10 bases. Germline loops: CDR1 DFQATT, CDR2 SNEGSKA (reference sequence). The CDR3 length is 18 residues. The ends lost 1 base at V and 5 bases at J; junction bases unmatched: 16. This CDR3 reads CSARAPGLATGHGETQYF. Partial CDR3 DNA: TGCAGTGCTAGAGCCCCGGGACTAGCGACGGGGCATGGGGAGACC.

Comment on this clone: From the germline J gene comes the end of the CDR3, since the read stops 3 residues before it. The genes are TRBV18 and TRBJ2-7; 9 bases are a match to TRBD2. The V and J ends lost 2 bases and 5 bases, in that order; junction bases with no gene match: 13. The CDR3 runs to 17 residues. The germline V gene encodes CDR1 KGHSH and CDR2 LQKENI. The CDR3 reads CASSPFSSGVGAHEQYF. The covered CDR3 bases are TGTGCCAGCTCACCATTTTCTAGCGGGGTCGGAGCCCACGAG.